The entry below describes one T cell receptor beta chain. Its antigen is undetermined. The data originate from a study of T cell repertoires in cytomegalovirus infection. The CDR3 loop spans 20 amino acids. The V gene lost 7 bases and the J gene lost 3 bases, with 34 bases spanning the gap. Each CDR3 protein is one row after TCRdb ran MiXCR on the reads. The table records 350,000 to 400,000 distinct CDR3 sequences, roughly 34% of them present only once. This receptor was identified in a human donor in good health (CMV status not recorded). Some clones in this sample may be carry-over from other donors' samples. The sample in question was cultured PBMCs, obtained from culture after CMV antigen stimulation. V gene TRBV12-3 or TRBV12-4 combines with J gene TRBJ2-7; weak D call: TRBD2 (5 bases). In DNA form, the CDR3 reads TGTGCCAGCATCTCCGTCTCACCCCCTCTTTTTCGGGGAGCATTCTACGAGCAGTACTTC. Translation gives CASISVSPPLFRGAFYEQYF.